The table lists the clone carrying this TCR beta chain with a few counts. Unique molecular identifiers tagged the TCRbeta library. From the PCR reads, TCRdb called clonotypes with MiXCR, one entry per CDR3 protein. Of some 440,000 distinct CDR3 sequences in the sample, around 15% were seen once. The sample comes from a study of T-cell reconstitution after alpha-beta-depleted transplantation in children. Trimming removed 5 bases from V and 0 bases from J, with 10 bases in between. This CDR3 is built from 14 residues. Germline V gene lookup returns CDR1 LNHNV and CDR2 YYDKDF (reference sequence). This sequence was found in a boy in the first two years of life who had a stem cell transplant for Wiskott-Aldrich syndrome, so the T cells may come from the graft donor. The rearrangement joins TRBV15 to TRBJ2-5; no clear D. Sequenced material: PBMCs, mostly from graft donor cells, taken 360 days after TCRalphabeta/CD19-depleted stem cell transplant. CDR3 sequence (DNA): TGTGCCACCAGCGTGGGAATTTACCAAGAGACCCAGTACTTC. Amino acid sequence: CATSVGIYQETQYF.